This TCR beta chain was profiled in a study of T cells in Graves' hyperthyroidism and ophthalmopathy. Study outcomes and limitations: Appearing also in blood were most of the thyroid clonotypes expanded above 0.001. A model using 13 V-J features told ophthalmopathy apart from stable hyperthyroidism.

Exclusions: uncontrolled infection, other autoimmune disease, pregnancy, lactation. V shed 5 bases and J 6 bases; nucleotides not matched to a gene: 6. Germline CDR1 is LNHNV and CDR2 is YYDKDF (reference sequence). This CDR3 spans 13 amino acids. RNA transcripts were the template for amplifying TCR beta CDR3 regions. HTBI primers drove first-round RT-PCR of the TCR CDR3. Each CDR3 protein gets one entry after TCRdb re-called the multiplex PCR reads with MiXCR. The sample has just over 550,000 distinct CDR3 sequences; 35% to 55% are singletons. In regard to this clonotype: The target antigen is unknown.

This chain connects TRBV15 to TRBJ2-7; 8 bases agree with TRBD1. This sequence originates from a woman aged 18-29 years with Graves' hyperthyroidism. Sequenced: peripheral blood or thyroid tissue (not recorded which). The CDR3 sequence is CATSGIGQGEQYF. In nucleotides, the CDR3 is TGTGCCACCAGCGGAATAGGACAGGGCGAGCAGTACTTC. Combining the CDR3 with reference TRBV15 and TRBJ2-7 gives the whole variable domain DAMVIQNPRYQVTQFGKPVTLSCSQTLNHNVMYWYQQKSSQAPKLLFHYYDKDFNNEADTPDNFQSRRPNTSFCFLDIRSPGLGDTAMYLCATSGIGQGEQYFGPGTRLTVT.